These 10 T cell receptor beta chains originate from one sample sequenced in a study of T cell repertoires in cytomegalovirus infection. TCRdb re-called the reads through MiXCR, storing one row per CDR3 protein. Of around 900,000 distinct CDR3 sequences detected, about 33% appear once; the ten largest clones hold around an eighth. Their recognized antigens are unknown. Here the sequenced sample was cultured CD8+ T cells from PBMCs, taken from culture after CMV antigen stimulation. All receptors come from a human donor in good health (CMV status not recorded). Some clones in this sample may be carry-over from other donors' samples.

In this sample, this clonotype turned up many times. The chain employs TRBV7-6 and TRBJ1-1, with TRBD1 matching 10 bases. Germline loops: CDR1 SGHVS, CDR2 FNYEAQ. J lost 3 bases, V lost 0 bases, and 4 bases had no gene match. The CDR3 loop spans 16 amino acids. The CDR3 spells CASSLAWTGGYTEAFF. CDR3 sequence (DNA): TGTGCCAGCAGCTTAGCCTGGACAGGGGGTTACACTGAAGCTTTCTTT. The whole variable domain, filled in from reference TRBV7-6 and TRBJ1-1, reads GAGVSQSPRYKVTKRGQDVALRCDPISGHVSLYWYRQALGQGPEFLTYFNYEAQQDKSGLPNDRFSAERPEGSISTLTIQRTEQRDSAMYRCASSLAWTGGYTEAFFGQGTRLTVV.

This clonotype has just a few counts. V is TRBV12-3 or TRBV12-4 and J is TRBJ2-1; 7 nucleotides line up with TRBD1. V shed 4 bases and J 8 bases; nucleotides not matched to a gene: 11. The CDR3 has 15 amino acids. In DNA, the CDR3 is TGTGCCAGCAGTTCCCCACAGACAGGGTCGGATGAGCAGTTCTTC. Protein product: CASSSPQTGSDEQFF.

The chain employs TRBV9 and TRBJ2-2; 7 bases are shared with TRBD2. The CDR3 covers 17 residues. Trimming took 10 bases from V and 4 from J; bases not matched to a gene: 19. Germline V CDR1 and CDR2: SGDLS, YYNGEE. CDR3 coding DNA: TGTGCCTGCTGGGGGGGAGGGAGCCGCCGAGGCACCGGGGAGCTGTTTTTT. It is translated as CACWGGGSRRGTGELFF.

This sequence joins TRBV7-6 and TRBJ1-5; weak D call: TRBD1 (6 bases). V lost 5 bases and J lost 7, with 15 bases in between. CDR3 length: 14 residues. Germline loops: CDR1 SGHVS, CDR2 FNYEAQ. CDR3 sequence: CASSRDWGHQPQHF. The CDR3 nucleotides are TGTGCCAGCAGCCGCGACTGGGGGCACCAGCCCCAGCATTTT.

The gene calls are TRBV7-6 and TRBJ2-7, with TRBD2 identical over 13 bases. Germline V lookup: CDR1 SGHVS, CDR2 FNYEAQ. CDR3 length equals 18 residues. V shed 5 bases and J 5 bases; nucleotides not matched to a gene: 15. CDR3: CASSPYGLAGANQDEQYF. Written as DNA, the CDR3 is TGTGCCAGCAGCCCCTACGGACTAGCGGGGGCCAACCAGGACGAGCAGTACTTC.

This chain uses TRBV28 with TRBJ2-3, with 7 nucleotides matching TRBD2. J lost 0 bases, V lost 1 base, and 4 bases had no gene match. CDR1 is MDHEN and CDR2 is SYDVKM in the germline V gene. The CDR3 is 16 amino acids. CDR3 coding DNA: TGTGCCAGCAGTTTATTGCTCGGGGGGAGCACAGATACGCAGTATTTT. Residues: CASSLLLGGSTDTQYF.

This clonotype showed up just a few times. The rearrangement links TRBV29-1 to TRBJ1-2, with TRBD1 matching 9 bases. V shed 0 bases, J shed 3 bases, and the junction held 8 bases outside the gene matches. This CDR3 has 16 amino acids. Germline CDR1 is SQVTM and CDR2 is ANQGSEA. The CDR3 DNA is TGCAGCGTTGAAGATTCCGGGACAGGGACGGACTATGGCTACACCTTC. Translating gives CSVEDSGTGTDYGYTF.

In this sample, this clonotype turned up a few times. V and J are TRBV4-2 and TRBJ2-7; 11 bases fit TRBD2. Germline lookup yields CDR1 LGHNA and CDR2 YNFKEQ. CDR3 length equals 17 residues. V lost 0 bases, J lost 5 bases, and 9 bases stayed unmatched. CDR3 nucleotide sequence: TGTGCCAGCAGCCAAGAGCTAGCGGGGGGATTTACTGACGAGCAGTACTTC. Translating gives CASSQELAGGFTDEQYF.

This clonotype was counted a few times. DNA of the CDR3: TGTGCCAGCAGCCACAATCCGGACAGCTACGAGCAGTACTTC. This gives the protein CASSHNPDSYEQYF. The V gene is TRBV6-5, the J gene TRBJ2-7, with a possible D match to TRBD1 (6 bases). Germline V gene sequence: CDR1 MNHEY, CDR2 SVGAGI. This CDR3 is built from 14 residues. Trimming shortened V by 6 bases and J by 3 bases, and 15 bases separated the two germline ends.

This clonotype has just one count. A much larger clone lies a single base off, so this may be a read error. V is TRBV7-3 and J is TRBJ2-3; D is ambiguous. CDR1 is SGHTA, CDR2 FQGTGA, per germline. CDR3 length: 13 residues. CDR3 bases: TGTGCCAGCAGAGGGCTTTTCACAGATACGCTGTATTTT. Protein sequence: CASRGLFTDTLYF. Supplemented by reference TRBV7-3 and TRBJ2-3, the full variable domain reads GAGVSQTPSNKVTEKGKYVELRCDPISGHTALYWYRQSLGQGPEFLIYFQGTGAADDSGLPNDRFFAVRPEGSVSTLKIQRTERGDSAVYLCASRGLFTDTLYFGPGTRLTVL.